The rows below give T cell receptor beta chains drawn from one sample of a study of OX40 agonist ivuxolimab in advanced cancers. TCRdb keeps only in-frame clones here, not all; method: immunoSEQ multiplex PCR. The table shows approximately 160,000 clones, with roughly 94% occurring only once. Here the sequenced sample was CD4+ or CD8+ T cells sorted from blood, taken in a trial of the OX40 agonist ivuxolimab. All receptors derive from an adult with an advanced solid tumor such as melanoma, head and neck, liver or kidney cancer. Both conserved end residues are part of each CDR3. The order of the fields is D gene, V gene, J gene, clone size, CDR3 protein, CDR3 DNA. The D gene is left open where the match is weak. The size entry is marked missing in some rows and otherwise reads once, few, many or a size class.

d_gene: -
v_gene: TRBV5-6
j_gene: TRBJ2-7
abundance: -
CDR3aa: CASSSEARQYF
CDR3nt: TGTGCCAGCAGCTCTGAAGCCCGGCAGTACTTC

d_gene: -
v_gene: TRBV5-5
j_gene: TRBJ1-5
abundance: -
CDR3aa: CASSRGNSNQPQHF
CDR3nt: TGTGCCAGCAGTAGAGGGAATAGCAATCAGCCCCAGCATTTT

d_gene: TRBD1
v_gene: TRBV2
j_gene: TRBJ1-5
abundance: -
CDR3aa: CASQGEQGDLRRYF
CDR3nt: TGTGCCTCGCAGGGAGAGCAGGGGGACCTAAGAAGGTATTTT

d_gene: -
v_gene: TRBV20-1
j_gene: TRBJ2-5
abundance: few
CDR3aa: CSAELSSTQYF
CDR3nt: TGCAGTGCGGAGCTTTCCTCGACCCAGTACTTC

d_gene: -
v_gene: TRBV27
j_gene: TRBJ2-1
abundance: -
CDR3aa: CASSPRWPSSYNEQFF
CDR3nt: TGTGCCAGCAGTCCTAGGTGGCCGAGCTCCTACAATGAGCAGTTCTTC

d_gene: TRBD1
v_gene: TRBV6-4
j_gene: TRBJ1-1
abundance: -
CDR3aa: CASSPDRVTEAFF
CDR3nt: TGTGCCAGCAGTCCCGACAGGGTGACTGAAGCTTTCTTT

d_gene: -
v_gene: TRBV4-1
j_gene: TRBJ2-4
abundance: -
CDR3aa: CASSPNPTRGVAKNIQYF
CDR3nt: TGCGCCAGCAGCCCCAATCCGACCAGAGGGGTAGCCAAAAACATTCAGTACTTC

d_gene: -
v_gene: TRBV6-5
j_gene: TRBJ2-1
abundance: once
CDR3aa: CASSYSPGRYNEQFF
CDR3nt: TGTGCCAGCAGTTACTCCCCGGGGAGGTACAATGAGCAGTTCTTC

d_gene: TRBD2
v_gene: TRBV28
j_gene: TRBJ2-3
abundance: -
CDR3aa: CASSVSGGTDTQYF
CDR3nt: TGTGCCAGCAGTGTTAGCGGGGGCACAGATACGCAGTATTTT

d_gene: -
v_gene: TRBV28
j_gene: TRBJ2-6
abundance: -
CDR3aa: CASRGRTGPLVWGANVLTF
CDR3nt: TGTGCCAGCAGGGGGAGGACAGGACCCCTAGTTTGGGGGGCCAACGTCCTGACTTTC

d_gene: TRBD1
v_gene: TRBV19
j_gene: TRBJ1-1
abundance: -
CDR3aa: CASSRDRGPKVTEAFF
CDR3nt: TGTGCCAGTAGCAGGGACAGGGGCCCTAAGGTCACTGAAGCTTTCTTT

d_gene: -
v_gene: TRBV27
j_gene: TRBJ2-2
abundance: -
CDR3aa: CASSPTWVKTGELFF
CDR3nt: TGTGCCAGCAGTCCCACCTGGGTGAAGACCGGGGAGCTGTTTTTT

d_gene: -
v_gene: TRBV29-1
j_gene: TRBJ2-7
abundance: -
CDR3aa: CSALIGAYEQYF
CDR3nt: TGCAGCGCCCTTATTGGGGCCTACGAGCAGTACTTC

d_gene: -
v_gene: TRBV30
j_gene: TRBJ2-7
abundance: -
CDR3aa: CAWSHRAPYEQYF
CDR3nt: TGTGCCTGGAGTCACAGGGCGCCCTACGAGCAGTACTTC

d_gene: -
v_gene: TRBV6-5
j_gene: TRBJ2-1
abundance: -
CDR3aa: CASSSRRDEQFF
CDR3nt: TGTGCCAGCAGTTCACGAAGGGATGAGCAGTTCTTC

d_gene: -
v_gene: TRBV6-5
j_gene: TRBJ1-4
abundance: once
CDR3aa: CASSYSAGAEKLFF
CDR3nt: TGTGCCAGCAGTTACTCGGCAGGGGCGGAAAAACTGTTTTTT

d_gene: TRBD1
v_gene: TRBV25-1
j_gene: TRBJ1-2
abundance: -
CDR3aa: CASTPTGPYYGYTF
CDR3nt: TGTGCCAGCACCCCGACAGGGCCGTACTATGGCTACACCTTC

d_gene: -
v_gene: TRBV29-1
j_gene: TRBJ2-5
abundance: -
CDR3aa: CSVEVGETQYF
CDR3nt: TGCAGCGTTGAAGTGGGTGAGACCCAGTACTTC

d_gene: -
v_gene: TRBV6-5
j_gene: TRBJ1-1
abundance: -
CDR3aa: CASSYKIWLGTEAFF
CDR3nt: TGTGCCAGCAGTTACAAGATCTGGTTAGGCACTGAAGCTTTCTTT

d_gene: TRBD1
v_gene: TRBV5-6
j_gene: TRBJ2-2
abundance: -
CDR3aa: CASSRGQVMGELFF
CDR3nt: TGTGCCAGCAGCCGAGGACAGGTTATGGGGGAGCTGTTTTTT

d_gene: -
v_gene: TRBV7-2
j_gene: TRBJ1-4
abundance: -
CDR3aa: CASSVDGGRREKLFF
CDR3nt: TGTGCCAGCAGCGTAGATGGGGGGAGGCGGGAAAAACTGTTTTTT

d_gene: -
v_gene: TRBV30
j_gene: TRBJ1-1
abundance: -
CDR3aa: CAWSVRDLMNTEAFF
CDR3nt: TGTGCCTGGAGCGTTAGGGATCTTATGAACACTGAAGCTTTCTTT

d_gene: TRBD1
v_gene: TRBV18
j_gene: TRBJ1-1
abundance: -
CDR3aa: CASSPRDSQNTEAFF
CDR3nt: TGTGCCAGCTCACCCCGGGACAGCCAGAACACTGAAGCTTTCTTT

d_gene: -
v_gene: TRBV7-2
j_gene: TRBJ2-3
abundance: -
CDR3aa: CASSLGVSASTDTQYF
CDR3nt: TGTGCCAGCAGCTTAGGTGTAAGCGCGAGCACAGATACGCAGTATTTT

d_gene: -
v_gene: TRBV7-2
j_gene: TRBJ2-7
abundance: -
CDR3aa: CASSFTRGRGAYEQYF
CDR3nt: TGTGCCAGCAGCTTTACAAGGGGGAGGGGGGCCTACGAGCAGTACTTC

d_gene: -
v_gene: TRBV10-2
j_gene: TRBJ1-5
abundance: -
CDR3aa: CASSKSGVHQPQHF
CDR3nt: TGCGCCAGCAGTAAGTCTGGGGTCCATCAGCCCCAGCATTTT

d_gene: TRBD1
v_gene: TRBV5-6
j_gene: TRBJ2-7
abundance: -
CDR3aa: CASSRRGYEQYF
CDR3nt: TGTGCCAGCAGCCGCAGGGGGTACGAGCAGTACTTC

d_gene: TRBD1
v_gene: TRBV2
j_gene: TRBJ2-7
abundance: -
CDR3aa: CASSGQGTGYEQYF
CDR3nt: TGTGCCAGCAGTGGACAGGGGACGGGATACGAGCAGTACTTC

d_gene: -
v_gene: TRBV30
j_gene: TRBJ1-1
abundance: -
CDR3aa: CAWTRVGGTEAFF
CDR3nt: TGTGCCTGGACCAGGGTTGGGGGCACTGAAGCTTTCTTT